Presented here are 27 T cell receptor beta chains from one specimen sequenced in a study of blood T cell repertoires in COVID-19. The method was immunoSEQ multiplex PCR; TCRdb's version includes in-frame clones alone and lacks a portion of them. The table lists 300,000 to 400,000 clones, around 89% of them singletons. Sample: peripheral blood. The origin of the receptors is a woman between 25 and 40 years old with COVID-19, enrolled during active disease.

The rearrangement uses TRBV4-1 and TRBJ2-5; no clear D gene. V was cut by 1 base and J by 5 bases, with 11 bases left in between. CDR3 length: 14 amino acids. Germline loops: CDR1 MGHRA, CDR2 YSYEKL. The CDR3 DNA sequence: TGCGCCAGCAGCCAAGTGGCTAGTGGGGAGACCCAGTACTTC. Amino acids: CASSQVASGETQYF.

The J gene is TRBJ2-5, the V gene TRBV15, with TRBD2 matching 13 bases. V trimming: 8 bases; J trimming: 3 bases; junction bases outside the gene matches: 9. The CDR3 sequence is 16 residues long. Per germline, CDR1 LNHNV and CDR2 YYDKDF (reference sequence). The DNA of the CDR3 is TGTGCCACCTCGACCGCAGGGACTAGCGGGGAAGAGACCCAGTACTTC. Its protein product is CATSTAGTSGEETQYF.

This clone was counted once. Other DNA sequences in the same sample also yield this CDR3. This chain uses TRBV18 with TRBJ1-5; 7 bases are a match to TRBD1. Trimming at V came to 3 bases and at J to 3 bases, leaving 2 bases not matched to a gene. Germline V lookup: CDR1 KGHSH, CDR2 LQKENI. The CDR3 runs to 14 residues. DNA of the CDR3: TGTGCCAGCTCACCCGGGACAGCCAATCAGCCCCAGCATTTT. This translates into CASSPGTANQPQHF.

The chain is built from TRBV5-1 and TRBJ1-6; the D gene is possibly TRBD1 (5 bases). Trimming pared 0 bases from V and 10 bases from J, leaving 14 bases between. The germline gives CDR1 SGHRS, CDR2 YFSETQ. The CDR3 sequence is 15 residues long. The CDR3 region is CASSLGQGATSPLHF. CDR3 sequence (DNA): TGCGCCAGCAGCTTGGGGCAGGGTGCGACCTCACCCCTCCACTTT.

CDR3 loop: CASSWTGRTHYGYTF. In DNA, the CDR3 is TGTGCCAGCAGTTGGACAGGGAGGACCCACTATGGCTACACCTTC. This rearrangement joins TRBV28 to TRBJ1-2; 8 bases align to TRBD1. Unmatched junction bases numbered 7, after V lost 4 bases and J lost 3 bases. Looked up from germline, CDR1 is MDHEN and CDR2 is SYDVKM. The CDR3 length is 15 residues.

V usage is TRBV25-1 and J usage is TRBJ1-1, with D possibly matching TRBD1 (5 bases). V was pared by 1 base and J by 7 bases, with 19 bases between. The germline gives CDR1 MGHDK, CDR2 SYGVNS. The CDR3 sequence is 16 residues long. CDR3 DNA sequence: TGTGCCAGCAGTGAATGGGGGGTTTGGGAAGTCGGTGAAGCTTTCTTT. Translated: CASSEWGVWEVGEAFF.

The chain has TRBV5-6 and TRBJ2-3; tentatively, D is TRBD2 (6 bases). Germline assignment: CDR1 SGHDT and CDR2 YYEEEE. V lost 4 bases, J lost 3 bases, and 12 bases lay in between. The CDR3 runs 14 residues. The CDR3 bases are TGTGCCAGCAGCACGCCCCGGGGGACAGATACGCAGTATTTT. Encoded protein: CASSTPRGTDTQYF.

The V and J genes are TRBV28 and TRBJ2-3; D remains unclear. Germline lookup yields CDR1 MDHEN and CDR2 SYDVKM. With 6 bases removed from V and 3 bases from J, the gap between germline ends came to 19 bases. The CDR3 length is 16 residues. This CDR3 is CASSQKRVMTTDTQYF. CDR3 nucleotide sequence: TGTGCCAGCAGCCAAAAGCGTGTTATGACTACAGATACGCAGTATTTT.

The rearrangement links TRBV11-3 to TRBJ1-2; D gene ambiguous. The germline CDR1 and CDR2 sequences are SGHNT and YENEEA. The CDR3 contains 14 residues. Trimming pared 0 bases from V and 2 bases from J, leaving 7 bases between. The CDR3 spells CASSLEMGNYGYTF. The DNA of the CDR3 is TGTGCCAGCAGCTTAGAAATGGGCAACTATGGCTACACCTTC.

The chain uses TRBV7-6 and TRBJ1-2, with 9 bases matching TRBD1. Trimming removed 5 bases from V and 5 bases from J; junction bases left unmatched: 9. CDR1 is SGHVS, CDR2 FNYEAQ, per germline. CDR3 length: 15 residues. The CDR3 loop reads CASSPTGTGIYGYTF. The CDR3 DNA is TGTGCCAGCAGCCCTACCGGGACAGGGATATATGGCTACACCTTC.

The CDR3 loop reads CASSKGQGADEQFF. DNA for the CDR3: TGTGCCAGCAGCAAGGGACAGGGGGCCGATGAGCAGTTCTTC. The chain employs TRBV7-9 and TRBJ2-1; TRBD1 matches at 12 bases. Germline CDR1 SEHNR, CDR2 FQNEAQ (reference sequence). The length of the CDR3 is 14 residues. The ends lost 5 bases at V and 8 bases at J; junction bases unmatched: 4.

This clone was observed a single time. The CDR3 sequence is CASTQPGNYNQETQYF. CDR3 DNA sequence: TGCGCCAGCACCCAACCCGGGAACTACAACCAAGAGACCCAGTACTTC. V is TRBV23-1 and J is TRBJ2-5, with D maybe TRBD2 (5 bases). TRBV23-1 belongs to the ORF category, with a function that is uncertain. The CDR3 sequence is 16 residues long. V lost 7 bases and J 0 bases, leaving 18 bases between the germline ends.

The J gene is TRBJ1-2, the V gene TRBV3-1 (or the pseudogene TRBV3-2); 8 nucleotides agree with TRBD1. This CDR3 spans 13 amino acids. V shed 4 bases, J shed 8 bases, and the junction held 6 bases outside the gene matches. Germline V gives CDR1 LGHDT, CDR2 YNNKEL (reference sequence). Here the CDR3 DNA reads TGTGCCAGCAGCCCCGGACAGGGATCCGGCTACACCTTC. Encoded protein: CASSPGQGSGYTF.

The chain carries TRBV13 and TRBJ2-1; 7 bases are a match to TRBD2. The CDR3 is 15 residues long. V lost 7 bases to trimming and J lost 4 bases; unmatched junction nucleotides: 10. Germline V gene sequence: CDR1 PRHDT, CDR2 FYEKMQ (reference sequence). CDR3 DNA: TGTGCCAGCACCCCCCCGATCGGGGGGTACAATGAGCAGTTCTTC. This codes for CASTPPIGGYNEQFF. The variable domain in full, completed from reference TRBV13 and TRBJ2-1, reads AAGVIQSPRHLIKEKRETATLKCYPIPRHDTVYWYQQGPGQDPQFLISFYEKMQSDKGSIPDRFSAQQFSDYHSELNMSSLELGDSALYFCASTPPIGGYNEQFFGPGTRLTVL.

V and J are TRBV5-1 and TRBJ2-2; maybe TRBD1 (5 bases). Trimming stripped 8 bases from V and 0 bases from J, with 8 bases between. In germline, CDR1 is SGHRS, CDR2 YFSETQ. The CDR3 is made up of 13 amino acids. The CDR3 DNA is TGCGCCAGTGGCAGGGCGAACACCGGGGAGCTGTTTTTT. Protein sequence: CASGRANTGELFF.

The chain employs TRBV4-3 and TRBJ1-3, with D maybe TRBD1 (5 bases). The CDR3 is 13 amino acids. Per the germline V gene, CDR1 is LGHNA and CDR2 is YSLEER. V lost 3 bases and J lost 4, with 7 bases in between. This CDR3 is CASSHGGGNTIYF. In DNA, the CDR3 is TGCGCCAGCAGCCACGGGGGGGGAAACACCATATATTTT.

The V gene is TRBV30, the J gene TRBJ2-1; TRBD1 matches 10 bases. J was trimmed by 5 bases and V by 4 bases; bases with no gene match: 8. The length of the CDR3 is 15 residues. The germline CDR1 and CDR2 sequences are GTSNPN and SVGIG (reference sequence). CDR3 in amino acids: CAWTRTGGVNNEQFF. CDR3 sequence (DNA): TGTGCCTGGACCAGGACAGGGGGTGTCAACAATGAGCAGTTCTTC.

The V call is TRBV19, the J call TRBJ2-1; D uncertain. Germline CDR1 reads LNHDA; CDR2 reads SQIVND (reference sequence). Trimming stripped 4 bases from V and 8 bases from J, with 6 bases between. The CDR3 loop spans 11 amino acids. The CDR3 DNA reads TGTGCCAGTAGTACTGGCTATGAGCAGTTCTTC. This translates into CASSTGYEQFF.

The rearrangement links TRBV5-4 to TRBJ2-5, with TRBD2 matching over 7 bases. Losses at the gene ends were 4 bases for V and 5 bases for J; bases not matched to a gene: 14. From germline, CDR1 is SGHNT and CDR2 YYREEE (reference sequence). The CDR3 has 16 residues. CDR3 sequence: CASSRTGGGTRETQYF. The CDR3 DNA reads TGTGCCAGCAGCAGGACGGGGGGAGGTACTAGGGAGACCCAGTACTTC.

In its sample, this clone was seen a few times. The chain employs TRBV15 and TRBJ2-7; 11 bases are a match to TRBD2. Germline CDR1 reads LNHNV; CDR2 reads YYDKDF (reference sequence). The CDR3 length is 19 residues. V was clipped by 5 bases and J by 3 bases; unmatched bases: 18. CDR3 amino acids: CATSGPTGTSGGGYYEQYF. DNA of the CDR3: TGTGCCACCAGCGGTCCCACCGGGACTAGCGGCGGTGGGTACTACGAGCAGTACTTC.

The gene calls are TRBV19 and TRBJ2-1, with TRBD2 as a possible D gene (6 bases). There are 13 residues in the CDR3. The germline gives CDR1 LNHDA, CDR2 SQIVND (reference sequence). With 4 bases removed from V and 5 bases from J, the gap between germline ends came to 9 bases. The DNA for the CDR3 is TGTGCCAGTAGTAGAGGCGGGGACAATGAGCAGTTCTTC. It encodes CASSRGGDNEQFF.

The V and J genes are TRBV7-9 and TRBJ1-1, with 9 bases that match TRBD1. The CDR3 is 13 residues long. CDR1 SEHNR and CDR2 FQNEAQ come from the germline V gene (reference sequence). Trimming removed 1 base from V and 10 bases from J; junction bases left unmatched: 4. Here the CDR3 DNA reads TGTGCCAGCAGCTTAGGTGGGACAGGGAGAGCTTTCTTT. It yields the protein CASSLGGTGRAFF.

V gene TRBV7-2 combines with J gene TRBJ2-1; 8 bases align to TRBD2. V trimming: 1 base; J trimming: 6 bases; junction bases outside the gene matches: 8. Germline V gene lookup returns CDR1 SGHTA and CDR2 FQGNSA. The CDR3 contains 16 residues. The CDR3 region has the DNA TGTGCCAGCAGCTTAGGCGAGGGACTAGGTGTCAATGAGCAGTTCTTC. Residues: CASSLGEGLGVNEQFF.

The chain combines TRBV7-2 with TRBJ2-3, with a possible D match to TRBD1 (6 bases). V shed 7 bases and J shed 0 bases, with 17 bases lying between them. CDR1 and CDR2 (germline): SGHTA, FQGNSA. There are 16 residues in the CDR3. The CDR3 DNA sequence: TGTGCCAGCACAGAAACCCCCACAGGGAGCACAGATACGCAGTATTTT. It codes for CASTETPTGSTDTQYF.

A note on this clone: Other DNA sequences from this sample encode an identical CDR3 as well. This chain joins TRBV6-5 and TRBJ1-1; 8 nucleotides line up with TRBD1. With 2 bases clipped from V and 7 bases from J, the junction kept 6 bases outside the gene matches. This CDR3 has 14 residues. The germline V gene has CDR1 MNHEY and CDR2 SVGAGI. The DNA of the CDR3 is TGTGCCAGCAGTTACACCGGACAGGGAAGTGAAGCTTTCTTT. It encodes CASSYTGQGSEAFF.

The chain carries TRBV9 and TRBJ1-2, with 11 nucleotides matching TRBD1. V was clipped by 0 bases and J by 4 bases; unmatched bases: 2. The CDR3 length is 15 residues. Per the germline V gene, CDR1 is SGDLS and CDR2 is YYNGEE. For the CDR3, the DNA is TGTGCCAGCAGCGTAGGTGGACAGGGGGCCTATGGCTACACCTTC. It translates to CASSVGGQGAYGYTF.

This clone is a singleton in its sample. The chain joins TRBV15 to TRBJ1-5, with D hard to call. The germline V and J ends were trimmed by 3 bases and 3 bases, with 6 bases remaining between them. The CDR3 consists of 13 residues. Per germline, CDR1 LNHNV and CDR2 YYDKDF (reference sequence). Written as DNA, the CDR3 is TGTGCCACCAGCAGTTACTCCAATCAGCCCCAGCATTTT. It codes for CATSSYSNQPQHF. The entire variable domain, with the rest obtained from reference TRBV15 and TRBJ1-5, is as follows: DAMVIQNPRYQVTQFGKPVTLSCSQTLNHNVMYWYQQKSSQAPKLLFHYYDKDFNNEADTPDNFQSRRPNTSFCFLDIRSPGLGDTAMYLCATSSYSNQPQHFGDGTRLSIL.